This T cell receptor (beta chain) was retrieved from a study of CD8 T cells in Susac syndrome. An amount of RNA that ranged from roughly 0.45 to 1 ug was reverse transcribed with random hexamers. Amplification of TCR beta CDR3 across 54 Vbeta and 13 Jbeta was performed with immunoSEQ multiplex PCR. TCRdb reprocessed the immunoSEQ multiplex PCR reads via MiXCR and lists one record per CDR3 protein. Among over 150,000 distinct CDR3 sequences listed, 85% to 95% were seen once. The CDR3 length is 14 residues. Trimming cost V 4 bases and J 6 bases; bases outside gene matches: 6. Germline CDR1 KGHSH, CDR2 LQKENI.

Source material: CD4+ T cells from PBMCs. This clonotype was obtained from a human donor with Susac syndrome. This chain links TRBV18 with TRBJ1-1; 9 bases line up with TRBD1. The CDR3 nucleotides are TGTGCCAGCTCACTGGACAGGGGAACTCCTGAAGCTTTCTTT. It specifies CASSLDRGTPEAFF.